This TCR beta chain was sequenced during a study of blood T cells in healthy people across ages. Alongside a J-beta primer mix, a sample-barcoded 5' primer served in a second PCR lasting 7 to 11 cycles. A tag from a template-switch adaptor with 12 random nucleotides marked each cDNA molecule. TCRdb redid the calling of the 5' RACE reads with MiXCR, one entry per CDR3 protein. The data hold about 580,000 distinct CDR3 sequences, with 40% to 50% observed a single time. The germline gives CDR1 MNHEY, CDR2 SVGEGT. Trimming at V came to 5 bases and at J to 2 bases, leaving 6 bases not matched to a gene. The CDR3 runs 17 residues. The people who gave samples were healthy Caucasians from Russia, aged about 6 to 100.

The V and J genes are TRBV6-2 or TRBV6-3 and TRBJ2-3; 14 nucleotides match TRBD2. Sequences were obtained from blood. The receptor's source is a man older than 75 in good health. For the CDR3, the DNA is TGTGCCAGCAGTACCCGGACTAGCGGGGGGCTCACAGATACGCAGTATTTT. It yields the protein CASSTRTSGGLTDTQYF.